This is a list of T cell receptor beta chains from one sample in a study of tumor-infiltrating lymphocytes in primary liver carcinoma. TCRdb itself ran the multiplex PCR reads through MiXCR, one entry per CDR3 protein. Among 55,000 to 65,000 distinct CDR3 sequences listed, about two thirds were seen once. The material sequenced was liver tumor tissue from sampling region 2. The receptors come from a man in his forties with primary liver carcinoma and hepatitis B virus infection. Both conserved end residues are part of each CDR3. Each record gives: J gene, D gene, V gene, clone size, CDR3 DNA, CDR3 protein. D genes are given only for firm matches. Only some rows state a clone size, as once, few, many or a class for expanded clones.

TRBJ1-4,-,TRBV6-2/TRBV6-3,many,TGTGCCAGCAGTTACTCCGACCCCGGGGCAACTAATGAAAAACTGTTTTTT,CASSYSDPGATNEKLFF
TRBJ2-7,TRBD1,TRBV29-1,-,TGCTGCGTAGAGGACAGGCGCCACGACGGGCATTACTTC,CCVEDRRHDGHYF
TRBJ1-1,TRBD1,TRBV6-6,-,TGTGACAGCAGTGGGACAGGGATAAGGACTGAAGCTTTCTTT,CDSSGTGIRTEAFF
TRBJ1-1,TRBD1,TRBV6-6,-,TGTGCCAGTAGCACAGGGGGGACTAATGAAGCTTTCTTC,CASSTGGTNEAFF
TRBJ2-5,TRBD1,TRBV7-8,-,TGTGCCAGCAACAGGGACAGGGGGATTGAGACCCAGTACTTC,CASNRDRGIETQYF
TRBJ2-7,TRBD1,TRBV6-6,-,TGTGTCAGCAGATACGGGACAGGTGATAGGGAGCAGTACTTC,CVSRYGTGDREQYF
TRBJ1-2,-,TRBV29-1,few,TGCAGCGTTGCCACGGACGGATACTATGGCTACACCTTC,CSVATDGYYGYTF
TRBJ1-5,-,TRBV12-3/TRBV12-4,-,TGTGCCGGCAGTTTTGGGCAAGGAAGTAATCAGGCCCAGCATTTT,CAGSFGQGSNQAQHF
TRBJ1-5,-,TRBV10-3,-,TGTGACATCACTGAGTATGAGGGCGATCAACCCCAGCATTTT,CDITEYEGDQPQHF
TRBJ2-3,-,TRBV29-1,few,TGCAGCGTTTCCGGGAAAGGGGCGTCAGATACACAGTATTTT,CSVSGKGASDTQYF
TRBJ2-5,TRBD2,TRBV6-6,once,TGTGCCGGCAGTCCCCATAGCGGGGGGGCCGAGGAGACCCAGTACTTC,CAGSPHSGGAEETQYF